This TCR beta chain is from a study of blood T cell repertoires in COVID-19. Study-level information: COVID-19 samples from acute and convalescent phases originated in the United States, Italy and Spain. Sources were T cells, B-cell-depleted T cells, or PBMCs; the material itself was cDNA or gDNA.

Trimming cost V 4 bases and J 4 bases; bases outside gene matches: 4. Germline V CDR1 and CDR2: SNHLY, FYNNEI. The CDR3 runs 14 residues. In the authors' workflow: Nucleated cell number was recorded as an estimate derived from reference gene primer amplification. Method: immunoSEQ multiplex PCR; TCRdb's copy keeps in-frame clones and lacks some. The V and J calls and clone size come from that table; D and trimming were worked out from the DNA. The data contain some 300,000 clones, just under 85% of them seen just once; the ten biggest clones take up around 4.1%. This clonotype originated in a woman aged 45-60 years with active or convalescent COVID-19. Sequencing used peripheral blood. The chain carries TRBV2 and TRBJ1-2; 9 bases agree with TRBD1. The CDR3 protein is CASSGTGAFYGYTF. The CDR3 bases are TGTGCCAGCAGTGGGACAGGGGCGTTCTATGGCTACACCTTC. The full variable domain, completed using reference TRBV2 and TRBJ1-2, is EPEVTQTPSHQVTQMGQEVILRCVPISNHLYFYWYRQILGQKVEFLVSFYNNEISEKSEIFDDQFSVERPDGSNFTLKIRSTKLEDSAMYFCASSGTGAFYGYTFGSGTRLTVV.